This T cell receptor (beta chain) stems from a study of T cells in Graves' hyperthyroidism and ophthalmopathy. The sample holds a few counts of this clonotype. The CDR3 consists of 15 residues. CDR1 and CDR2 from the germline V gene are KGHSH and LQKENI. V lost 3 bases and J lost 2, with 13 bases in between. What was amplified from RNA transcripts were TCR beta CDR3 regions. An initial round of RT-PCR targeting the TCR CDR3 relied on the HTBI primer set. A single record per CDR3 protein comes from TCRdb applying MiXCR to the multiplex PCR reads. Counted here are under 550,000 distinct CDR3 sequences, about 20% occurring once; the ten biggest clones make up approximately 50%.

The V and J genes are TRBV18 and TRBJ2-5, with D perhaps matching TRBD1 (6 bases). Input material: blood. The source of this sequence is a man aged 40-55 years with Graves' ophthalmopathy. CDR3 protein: CASSPPQGSQETQYF. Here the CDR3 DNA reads TGTGCCAGCTCACCTCCCCAGGGGTCTCAAGAGACCCAGTACTTC.